A selection of T cell receptor beta chains follows, all from one sample in a study of CD8 T cells in ankylosing spondylitis. TCRdb re-derived calls from the 5' RACE reads in MiXCR, one entry per CDR3 protein. The repertoire holds under 300,000 distinct CDR3 sequences, approximately 9% seen once, with approximately 7% in the top ten. Sequencing input: blood, either unsorted or a sorted T cell fraction (not recorded which). Receptors originate from a male donor with ankylosing spondylitis or in good health (not recorded which). Each CDR3 is given without its conserved first and last residue.

TRBV15,15,TRBJ2-7,ATSSLGLTGLSYEQY
TRBV11-2,15,TRBJ2-5,ASSSRLAGVSGETQY
TRBV12-3/TRBV12-4,14,TRBJ2-3,ASSQGTSGGLDTQY
TRBV10-3,17,TRBJ2-3,AISESDYTIAGGRDTQY
TRBV12-3/TRBV12-4,13,TRBJ1-1,ASSLSPDGHTEAF
TRBV6-2/TRBV6-3,13,TRBJ2-1,ASSSELAGSNEQF
TRBV19,15,TRBJ1-1,ASSIDRQMLGNTEAF
TRBV7-2,13,TRBJ2-7,ASSVQGGSGDEQY
TRBV24-1,13,TRBJ1-1,ATSDPRVPNTEAF
TRBV7-2,11,TRBJ2-1,ASSWTSWDEQF
TRBV10-3,13,TRBJ2-3,AISEGLANTDTQY
TRBV4-3,13,TRBJ2-7,ASSQDRWGNYEQY
TRBV5-1,12,TRBJ2-7,ASASGTGSYEQY
TRBV7-2,14,TRBJ2-2,ASSLVETRPVGELF
TRBV19,13,TRBJ1-6,ASSIYRGGGSPLH
TRBV7-2,11,TRBJ1-2,ASSFQGTVGYT
TRBV6-5,14,TRBJ2-2,ASSYSGGGAVGELF
TRBV5-1,13,TRBJ2-1,ASSFRLAEGNEQF
TRBV12-3/TRBV12-4,16,TRBJ2-7,ASSSPPTSGRAGAEQY
TRBV6-1,13,TRBJ1-4,ASSRLPATNEKLF
TRBV30,11,TRBJ2-7,AWSVGQNYEQY
TRBV5-1,13,TRBJ1-6,ASSSVGGSESPLH
TRBV5-1,13,TRBJ1-1,ASSLAGQGTTEAF
TRBV11-1,12,TRBJ1-6,ASSTGHSTSPLH
TRBV7-2,12,TRBJ2-3,ASSKDTSTDTQY
TRBV7-2,11,TRBJ1-2,ASSLAGTGGYT
TRBV29-1,12,TRBJ2-3,SVGRGPLTDTQY
TRBV6-1,12,TRBJ2-3,ASSELRQPDTQY
TRBV29-1,11,TRBJ2-7,SVAWGGNYEQY
TRBV7-2,12,TRBJ2-7,ASRRQGGGYEQY